The 27 T cell receptor beta chains listed next were all sequenced from one sample in a study of blood T cell repertoires in COVID-19. TCRdb's copy holds only in-frame clones and misses some; the assay was immunoSEQ multiplex PCR. This table has around 400,000 clones, roughly 86% appearing once. Sequences were obtained from peripheral blood. These receptor sequences come from a woman aged 25 to 39 with COVID-19, enrolled during active disease.

Here the CDR3 DNA reads TGTGCCAGCAGTGACCGGTTTGGAGCAGAAGATACGCAGTATTTT. Its protein is CASSDRFGAEDTQYF. The chain is built from TRBV6-4 and TRBJ2-3; D is ambiguous. The CDR3 spans 15 residues. Trimming removed 2 bases at V and 5 bases at J, with 14 bases between. Germline values: CDR1 MRHNA, CDR2 SNTAGT.

This chain links TRBV18 with TRBJ2-7, with D perhaps matching TRBD1 (6 bases). V was pared by 6 bases and J by 0 bases, with 15 bases between. Germline values: CDR1 KGHSH, CDR2 LQKENI. The CDR3 has 15 amino acids. The CDR3 region has the DNA TGTGCCAGCTCCCCCCAAGGACAGTACTCCTACGAGCAGTACTTC. Residues: CASSPQGQYSYEQYF. The entire variable domain, with the rest obtained from reference TRBV18 and TRBJ2-7, is as follows: NAGVMQNPRHLVRRRGQEARLRCSPMKGHSHVYWYRQLPEEGLKFMVYLQKENIIDESGMPKERFSAEFPKEGPSILRIQQVVRGDSAAYFCASSPQGQYSYEQYFGPGTRLTVT.

The rearrangement links TRBV28 to TRBJ2-6; TRBD2 agrees at 7 bases. The CDR3 covers 18 residues. V lost 2 bases and J lost 1; bases outside the gene matches: 8. CDR1 is MDHEN, CDR2 SYDVKM, per germline. Here the CDR3 DNA reads TGTGCCAGCAGTTTAATGGGCCCCGGGGGGTCTGGGGCCAACGTCCTGACTTTC. Protein sequence: CASSLMGPGGSGANVLTF.

This clone was seen only once. This sequence joins TRBV4-1 and TRBJ2-2; TRBD1 might be the D (5 bases). The CDR3 sequence is 17 residues long. Germline V CDR1 and CDR2: MGHRA, YSYEKL. Trimming cost V 0 bases and J 5 bases, with 16 bases left between them. CDR3 coding DNA: TGCGCCAGCAGCCAAGATGGGGCAGACTCCCAAACCGGGGAGCTGTTTTTT. It encodes CASSQDGADSQTGELFF.

J is TRBJ2-7 and V is TRBV5-1; 10 bases agree with TRBD2. The J segment lost 6 bases and the V segment lost 2 bases, leaving 5 bases of the junction unmatched. Germline V gene sequence: CDR1 SGHRS, CDR2 YFSETQ. There are 14 residues in the CDR3. Written as DNA, the CDR3 is TGCGCCAGCAGCTTCGATCCTAGCGGGAGCGAGCAGTACTTC. Protein sequence: CASSFDPSGSEQYF. Filled out from reference TRBV5-1 and TRBJ2-7, the complete variable domain reads KAGVTQTPRYLIKTRGQQVTLSCSPISGHRSVSWYQQTPGQGLQFLFEYFSETQRNKGNFPGRFSGRQFSNSRSEMNVSTLELGDSALYLCASSFDPSGSEQYFGPGTRLTVT.

The rearrangement joins TRBV7-3 to TRBJ2-7; 7 bases are a match to TRBD1. With V trimmed by 0 bases and J by 5 bases, 7 bases remained unmatched. This CDR3 contains 15 residues. CDR1 and CDR2 from the germline V gene are SGHTA and FQGTGA. The CDR3 here is CASSLTGGKFHEQYF. DNA for the CDR3: TGTGCCAGCAGCTTAACAGGGGGCAAGTTCCACGAGCAGTACTTC.

The chain employs TRBV28 and TRBJ1-5, with D maybe TRBD1 (5 bases). Germline CDR1 and CDR2: MDHEN and SYDVKM. V lost 6 bases and J lost 7, with 13 bases in between. This CDR3 region has 13 residues. The CDR3, as DNA: TGTGCCAGCAGCAAACTCTGGGGCCAGCCCCAGCATTTT. It specifies CASSKLWGQPQHF.

This clone is a singleton in its sample. The genes are TRBV28 and TRBJ2-7, with 11 bases fitting TRBD2. The germline gives CDR1 MDHEN, CDR2 SYDVKM. The CDR3 extends over 16 amino acids. With V trimmed by 5 bases and J by 0 bases, 6 bases remained unmatched. CDR3 sequence reads: CASSRVAGGPSYEQYF. For the CDR3, the DNA is TGTGCCAGCAGTAGGGTAGCGGGAGGGCCCTCCTACGAGCAGTACTTC.

V usage is TRBV11-2 and J usage is TRBJ2-5; D remains ambiguous. Looked up from germline, CDR1 is SGHAT and CDR2 is FQNNGV. The V and J ends lost 5 bases and 2 bases respectively, with 12 bases between them. The CDR3 has 14 residues. The CDR3 region has the DNA TGTGCCAGCAGCCCGATGGCCTGGCAAGAGACCCAGTACTTC. It codes for CASSPMAWQETQYF.

The chain carries TRBV3-1 (or the pseudogene TRBV3-2) and TRBJ2-7; the D gene is possibly TRBD1 (7 bases). Germline CDR1 LGHDT, CDR2 YNNKEL (reference sequence). Trimming left V 4 bases short and J 0 bases short, with 22 bases between. The CDR3 is made up of 18 amino acids. CDR3 protein: CASSRFRQGLPFSYEQYF. CDR3 coding DNA: TGTGCCAGCAGCCGCTTTAGACAGGGACTCCCCTTCTCCTACGAGCAGTACTTC.

Written as DNA, the CDR3 is TGTGCCAGCACTCTCGGGGGAGCCTACGAGCAGTACTTC. Its translation is CASTLGGAYEQYF. The chain links TRBV11-2 to TRBJ2-7; maybe TRBD2 (6 bases). The CDR3 consists of 13 residues. Germline V gene data show CDR1 as SGHAT and CDR2 as FQNNGV. The V end was cut by 7 bases, the J end by 2 bases, with 12 bases between.

CDR3 sequence (DNA): TGTGCCAGCAGCCCTGGCAGACCGGGGGATCAGCCCCAGCATTTT. Translation: CASSPGRPGDQPQHF. The chain carries TRBV5-5 and TRBJ1-5; D may be TRBD1 (5 bases). V shed 4 bases and J shed 5 bases, with 16 bases lying between them. Germline V gives CDR1 SGHKS, CDR2 YYEKEE (reference sequence). This CDR3 has 15 amino acids.

This chain joins TRBV28 and TRBJ2-1, with TRBD2 matching over 14 bases. CDR1 is MDHEN and CDR2 is SYDVKM in the germline V gene. This CDR3 spans 17 amino acids. V lost 5 bases, J lost 2 bases, and 5 bases stayed unmatched. As DNA, the CDR3 is TGTGCCAGCAGTCCCGGGACTAGCGGGAGTGCCTACAATGAGCAGTTCTTC. This gives the protein CASSPGTSGSAYNEQFF.

This chain uses TRBV7-9 with TRBJ1-2, with D possibly TRBD1 on 5 matching bases. CDR3 length: 13 residues. Germline V gene sequence: CDR1 SEHNR, CDR2 FQNEAQ (reference sequence). Trimming cost V 3 bases and J 3 bases, with 8 bases left between them. The CDR3: CASSFTGYYGYTF. In nucleotides, the CDR3 is TGTGCCAGCAGCTTTACAGGATACTATGGCTACACCTTC.

This clone was observed once. The V gene is TRBV11-2, the J gene TRBJ1-1; TRBD1 aligns across 8 bases. Germline V gene lookup returns CDR1 SGHAT and CDR2 FQNNGV. J gave up 1 base and V 4 bases, and 5 bases lay outside the gene matches. The CDR3 length is 15 residues. This chain's CDR3 is CASSSHRGENTEAFF. CDR3 nucleotides: TGTGCCAGCAGCTCGCACAGGGGGGAGAACACTGAAGCTTTCTTT. Filled out from reference TRBV11-2 and TRBJ1-1, the complete variable domain reads EAGVAQSPRYKIIEKRQSVAFWCNPISGHATLYWYQQILGQGPKLLIQFQNNGVVDDSQLPKDRFSAERLKGVDSTLKIQPAKLEDSAVYLCASSSHRGENTEAFFGQGTRLTVV.

This clone was seen a single time. The chain couples TRBV27 to TRBJ1-3; possibly TRBD1 for D (5 bases). The CDR3 covers 15 residues. V lost 1 base and J 5 bases, leaving 12 bases between the germline ends. Germline CDR1 MNHEY, CDR2 SMNVEV (reference sequence). CDR3 region: CASSLLPRARNTIYF. For the CDR3, the DNA is TGTGCCAGCAGTTTATTACCCAGGGCGAGAAACACCATATATTTT.

The gene calls are TRBV9 and TRBJ2-7; TRBD2 is a possible D gene (6 bases). The V gene's germline CDR1 is SGDLS and CDR2 YYNGEE. The CDR3 has 15 residues. V lost 0 bases and J lost 1, with 11 bases in between. This chain's CDR3 is CASSVEEGFSYEQYF. The DNA of the CDR3 is TGTGCCAGCAGCGTAGAGGAGGGATTTTCCTACGAGCAGTACTTC.

This clone was seen once. The rearrangement uses TRBV27 and TRBJ2-7; TRBD2 might be the D (6 bases). Germline loops: CDR1 MNHEY, CDR2 SMNVEV (reference sequence). This CDR3 spans 15 amino acids. Between the trimmed V and J ends, which lost 6 bases and 1 base, there was a span of 16 bases. The CDR3 reads CASRGPGGQSYEQYF. DNA of the CDR3: TGTGCCAGCAGGGGACCCGGAGGGCAGTCCTACGAGCAGTACTTC.

The chain links TRBV5-1 to TRBJ1-1, with D hard to call. Trimming removed 4 bases at V and 0 bases at J, with 7 bases between. Germline-derived CDR1 and CDR2 are SGHRS and YFSETQ. The length of the CDR3 is 13 residues. The DNA for the CDR3 is TGCGCCAGCAGCCTTCAGATGAACACTGAAGCTTTCTTT. It translates to CASSLQMNTEAFF.

The chain has TRBV7-3 and TRBJ2-7; tentatively, D is TRBD2 (5 bases). Germline V gives CDR1 SGHTA, CDR2 FQGTGA. The CDR3 runs to 13 residues. V was trimmed by 3 bases and J by 5 bases, leaving 11 bases between them. The CDR3 DNA is TGTGCCAGCAGCTTGTCGGAGGCCCACGAGCAGTACTTC. Its translation is CASSLSEAHEQYF.

This rearrangement joins TRBV7-2 to TRBJ2-5; D is possibly TRBD1 (5 bases). Germline assignment: CDR1 SGHTA and CDR2 FQGNSA. This CDR3 comprises 16 residues. V was clipped by 7 bases and J by 1 base, with 19 bases between them. The CDR3 here is CASTLGPGPGQETQYF. The CDR3, as DNA: TGTGCCAGCACCTTGGGGCCAGGGCCTGGCCAAGAGACCCAGTACTTC. The variable domain in full, with the rest retrieved from reference TRBV7-2 and TRBJ2-5, is GAGVSQSPSNKVTEKGKDVELRCDPISGHTALYWYRQSLGQGLEFLIYFQGNSAPDKSGLPSDRFSAERTGGSVSTLTIQRTQQEDSAVYLCASTLGPGPGQETQYFGPGTRLLVL.

The sample holds one count of this clone. The chain couples TRBV20-1 to TRBJ2-7; 9 positions agree with TRBD1. V lost 7 bases to trimming and J lost 3 bases; unmatched junction nucleotides: 1. The CDR3 length is 11 residues. Germline values: CDR1 DFQATT, CDR2 SNEGSKA (reference sequence). CDR3: CSGDRDYEQYF. CDR3 coding DNA: TGCAGTGGGGACAGGGACTACGAGCAGTACTTC.

In this sample, this clone turned up a few times. The CDR3 nucleotides read TGTGCCAGCAGGGTAGAGGGACTAGCGAATGAGCAGTTCTTC. Translated: CASRVEGLANEQFF. V is TRBV2 and J is TRBJ2-1; the match to TRBD2 covers 10 bases. J lost 7 bases, V lost 6 bases, and 6 bases had no gene match. This CDR3 is built from 14 residues. CDR1 is SNHLY and CDR2 is FYNNEI in the germline V gene.

The chain recombines TRBV28 with TRBJ1-5; unclear D gene. With 1 base removed from V and 5 bases from J, the gap between germline ends came to 9 bases. Germline V gene lookup returns CDR1 MDHEN and CDR2 SYDVKM. The CDR3 has 14 residues. The CDR3 loop reads CASSLLPADQPQHF. In DNA form, the CDR3 reads TGTGCCAGCAGTTTATTACCTGCGGATCAGCCCCAGCATTTT.

The rearrangement joins TRBV14 to TRBJ2-7, with 10 bases that match TRBD2. V shed 1 base, J shed 4 bases, and the junction held 4 bases outside the gene matches. Germline V CDR1 and CDR2: SGHDN, FVKESK. The CDR3 consists of 15 residues. CDR3 in DNA: TGTGCCAGCAGCCAAGGGCTAGCGGGAGTATACGAGCAGTACTTC. Encoded protein: CASSQGLAGVYEQYF.

This chain links TRBV7-9 with TRBJ1-5; D unresolved. This CDR3 has 18 residues. V dropped 1 base and J dropped 3 bases, with 19 bases sitting between them. The germline CDR1 and CDR2 sequences are SEHNR and FQNEAQ (reference sequence). The CDR3 protein is CASSLDQLDLTDNQPQHF. The CDR3 DNA follows: TGTGCCAGCAGCTTAGATCAGTTAGACTTAACCGACAATCAGCCCCAGCATTTT.

The chain couples TRBV25-1 to TRBJ2-1; D may be TRBD1 (5 bases). Germline CDR1 is MGHDK and CDR2 is SYGVNS. V lost 1 base and J lost 4, with 11 bases in between. This CDR3 is built from 15 residues. CDR3 protein: CASSESPDSYNEQFF. The CDR3 DNA reads TGTGCCAGCAGTGAATCACCCGACAGTTACAATGAGCAGTTCTTC.